The 27 T cell receptor beta chains below all came from one sample that was sequenced in a study of T cells after somatic rescue of genetic block. Using immunoSEQ multiplex PCR, the repertoire was profiled, and TCRdb retains in-frame clones only, with some absent. In the table there are 80,000 to 100,000 clones, 80% to 90% of which are singletons. Source material: peripheral blood mononuclear cells (PBMCs). The receptor source for this set is a woman under 30.

The rearrangement links TRBV4-2 to TRBJ2-3, with unresolved D. Trimming pared 0 bases from V and 8 bases from J, leaving 12 bases between. Germline V gene lookup returns CDR1 LGHNA and CDR2 YNFKEQ. This CDR3 has 14 residues. The DNA for the CDR3 is TGTGCCAGCAGCCAAGATCGCCTGATTGGTACGCAGTATTTT. It is translated as CASSQDRLIGTQYF.

The rearrangement joins TRBV19 to TRBJ1-5; TRBD1 matches at 10 bases. The CDR3 has 19 residues. Unmatched junction bases numbered 17, after V lost 4 bases and J lost 5 bases. The V gene's germline CDR1 is LNHDA and CDR2 SQIVND (reference sequence). CDR3 amino acids: CASSTARGQGNTVHQPQHF. In nucleotides, the CDR3 is TGTGCCAGTAGTACCGCCCGGGGACAGGGGAATACGGTCCATCAGCCCCAGCATTTT. Using reference TRBV19 and TRBJ1-5 for the parts outside the CDR3, the full variable domain is DGGITQSPKYLFRKEGQNVTLSCEQNLNHDAMYWYRQDPGQGLRLIYYSQIVNDFQKGDIAEGYSVSREKKESFPLTVTSAQKNPTAFYLCASSTARGQGNTVHQPQHFGDGTRLSIL.

The chain joins TRBV5-4 to TRBJ2-2, with 9 bases fitting TRBD1. Trimming at V came to 3 bases and at J to 0 bases, leaving 3 bases not matched to a gene. This CDR3 comprises 16 residues. Germline V lookup: CDR1 SGHNT, CDR2 YYREEE (reference sequence). The CDR3 is CASSWGQGSNTGELFF. CDR3 nucleotides: TGTGCCAGCAGCTGGGGACAGGGCTCGAACACCGGGGAGCTGTTTTTT.

The chain combines TRBV29-1 with TRBJ1-3; D might be TRBD1 (5 bases). CDR1 is SQVTM and CDR2 is ANQGSEA in the germline V gene. Trimming left V 4 bases short and J 4 bases short, with 11 bases between. The CDR3 is made up of 13 amino acids. CDR3 region: CSVGGAEGNTIYF. The CDR3 nucleotides read TGCAGCGTTGGAGGGGCGGAAGGAAACACCATATATTTT.

V usage is TRBV5-1 and J usage is TRBJ1-4; 10 nucleotides agree with TRBD1. V lost 5 bases and J lost 6; bases outside the gene matches: 7. This CDR3 has 15 amino acids. Germline V gene data show CDR1 as SGHRS and CDR2 as YFSETQ. The chain's CDR3 is CASRAPGTGDEKLFF. CDR3 nucleotides: TGCGCCAGCAGGGCCCCCGGGACAGGGGATGAAAAACTGTTTTTT.

The CDR3 spells CASKTGGGETQYF. The CDR3 nucleotides read TGCGCCAGTAAGACAGGGGGGGGAGAGACCCAGTACTTC. This chain connects TRBV10-1 to TRBJ2-5; TRBD1 aligns across 9 bases. V lost 9 bases and J lost 4; bases outside the gene matches: 6. Germline CDR1 reads WNHNN; CDR2 reads SYGVQD (reference sequence). The CDR3 consists of 13 residues.

The rearrangement joins TRBV5-1 to TRBJ2-7; D tentatively reads TRBD1 or TRBD2 (5 bases each). The CDR3 runs to 16 residues. Per the germline V gene, CDR1 is SGHRS and CDR2 is YFSETQ. Trimming took off 0 bases at V and 3 bases at J, with 16 bases between the two ends. The CDR3 DNA reads as TGCGCCAGCAGCTTGGTTCCGGGGCAGGTTAGCTACGAGCAGTACTTC. It is translated as CASSLVPGQVSYEQYF.

V gene TRBV19 combines with J gene TRBJ1-5; the D is unclear. The CDR3 loop spans 14 amino acids. The V end was cut by 7 bases, the J end by 3 bases, with 13 bases between. Germline-derived CDR1 and CDR2 are LNHDA and SQIVND (reference sequence). The CDR3 DNA sequence: TGTGCCAGTAAGGAGGCAGGTGCCAATCAGCCCCAGCATTTT. Residues: CASKEAGANQPQHF.

The chain joins TRBV7-9 to TRBJ2-5, with D possibly being TRBD1 or TRBD2 (5 bases each). The V gene's germline CDR1 is SEHNR and CDR2 FQNEAQ (reference sequence). Trimming took 5 bases from V and 7 from J, leaving 14 bases between them. The CDR3 loop spans 13 amino acids. Here the CDR3 DNA reads TGTGCCAGCAGCATCGGGGCCGCCGGGACCCAGTACTTC. Amino acid sequence: CASSIGAAGTQYF.

The chain couples TRBV23-1 to TRBJ2-1, with TRBD2 matching 7 bases. TRBV23-1 is annotated as an ORF whose role is uncertain. J gave up 8 bases and V 3 bases, and 7 bases lay outside the gene matches. This CDR3 has 14 amino acids. CDR3 residues: CASSHQAGFHEQFF. The CDR3 nucleotides are TGCGCCAGCAGTCATCAAGCGGGATTCCATGAGCAGTTCTTC.

CDR3 protein: CATSSRTGGGTEAFF. CDR3 in DNA: TGTGCCACCAGCTCTCGGACAGGGGGTGGGACTGAAGCTTTCTTT. This chain uses TRBV15 with TRBJ1-1, with 10 bases aligning to TRBD1. The J segment lost 5 bases and the V segment lost 5 bases, leaving 8 bases of the junction unmatched. The CDR3 loop spans 15 amino acids. Per the germline V gene, CDR1 is LNHNV and CDR2 is YYDKDF (reference sequence).

V is TRBV27 and J is TRBJ2-1, with 9 bases that match TRBD2. V lost 10 bases and J lost 4; bases outside the gene matches: 11. The CDR3 has 15 residues. The germline gives CDR1 MNHEY, CDR2 SMNVEV (reference sequence). CDR3: CATNEAGGLYNEQFF. CDR3 bases: TGTGCCACCAACGAAGCGGGAGGTTTGTACAATGAGCAGTTCTTC.

The chain has TRBV6-1 and TRBJ2-5; D possibly matches TRBD1 or TRBD2 (5 bases each). CDR1 and CDR2 from the germline V gene are MNHNS and SASEGT. Trimming took 4 bases from V and 0 from J, leaving 12 bases between them. The CDR3 length is 15 residues. The DNA of the CDR3 is TGTGCCAGCAGTGTAGTATGGGACGACCAAGAGACCCAGTACTTC. As protein: CASSVVWDDQETQYF.

This chain links TRBV19 with TRBJ2-7; possible D gene TRBD2, 6 bases. Germline values: CDR1 LNHDA, CDR2 SQIVND (reference sequence). This CDR3 region has 16 residues. Deletions cut 4 bases from V and 0 bases from J, with 16 bases between. The CDR3 nucleotides are TGTGCCAGTAGTACCCAGAGGCGGGATGGCTCCTACGAGCAGTACTTC. This translates into CASSTQRRDGSYEQYF.

The chain has TRBV18 and TRBJ1-1; 7 bases match TRBD1. This CDR3 contains 13 residues. With V trimmed by 6 bases and J by 5 bases, 6 bases remained unmatched. Germline values: CDR1 KGHSH, CDR2 LQKENI. The DNA of the CDR3 is TGTGCCAGCTCCGCACAGGGGAGGACTGAAGCTTTCTTT. Protein sequence: CASSAQGRTEAFF. The complete variable domain, with remaining parts taken from reference TRBV18 and TRBJ1-1, reads NAGVMQNPRHLVRRRGQEARLRCSPMKGHSHVYWYRQLPEEGLKFMVYLQKENIIDESGMPKERFSAEFPKEGPSILRIQQVVRGDSAAYFCASSAQGRTEAFFGQGTRLTVV.

The chain employs TRBV29-1 and TRBJ2-4, with no clear D. This CDR3 has 16 residues. The V end lost 7 bases, the J end lost 1 base, and 20 bases lay between the germline ends. CDR1 is SQVTM, CDR2 ANQGSEA, per germline. CDR3 DNA sequence: TGCAGCGCCGAGTCCGAAAAGCTGGGGGCCAAAAACATTCAGTACTTC. Translation: CSAESEKLGAKNIQYF.

A word on this clone: Other DNA sequences in this specimen translate into the identical CDR3. The rearrangement uses TRBV2 and TRBJ2-7, with 7 bases lining up with TRBD1. The CDR3 totals 13 residues. V trimming: 6 bases; J trimming: 2 bases; junction bases outside the gene matches: 4. CDR1 and CDR2 from the germline V gene are SNHLY and FYNNEI. The DNA of the CDR3 is TGTGCCAGCAGCAGGGACAGAGCCTACGAGCAGTACTTC. The encoded protein is CASSRDRAYEQYF.

The J gene is TRBJ2-1, the V gene TRBV19, with 12 bases aligning to TRBD2. The V and J ends lost 5 bases and 8 bases, in that order; junction bases with no gene match: 4. CDR3 length equals 14 residues. Germline V gene sequence: CDR1 LNHDA, CDR2 SQIVND (reference sequence). In nucleotides, the CDR3 is TGTGCCAGTAGTTCCGGACTAGCGGGGTATGAGCAGTTCTTC. Protein: CASSSGLAGYEQFF.

The sample holds one count of this clone. The chain joins TRBV2 to TRBJ2-1; 9 nucleotides line up with TRBD1. Germline V gene data show CDR1 as SNHLY and CDR2 as FYNNEI. The trim removed 9 bases at V and 0 bases at J, leaving 6 bases unmatched. The CDR3 has 15 amino acids. The CDR3 DNA reads TGTGCCAGATCAACAGGGGGCGGCTCCTACAATGAGCAGTTCTTC. Its translation is CARSTGGGSYNEQFF.

This rearrangement joins TRBV7-9 to TRBJ1-4; D may be TRBD1 (6 bases). V was clipped by 2 bases and J by 6 bases, with 16 bases between them. CDR1 is SEHNR, CDR2 FQNEAQ, per germline (reference sequence). There are 16 residues in the CDR3. In DNA, the CDR3 is TGTGCCAGCAGCTTACGTCAAGGGGGTATGGATGAAAAACTGTTTTTT. This codes for CASSLRQGGMDEKLFF.

This chain links TRBV5-1 with TRBJ2-3; 10 nucleotides align to TRBD1. Germline V gene sequence: CDR1 SGHRS, CDR2 YFSETQ. J lost 2 bases, V lost 6 bases, and 6 bases had no gene match. The CDR3 totals 15 residues. CDR3 sequence (DNA): TGCGCCAGCACCCCGGGACAGGGGCACACAGATACGCAGTATTTT. Translated: CASTPGQGHTDTQYF.

The V and J genes are TRBV15 and TRBJ1-5; 10 bases line up with TRBD1. The length of the CDR3 is 15 residues. Germline loops: CDR1 LNHNV, CDR2 YYDKDF (reference sequence). The V and J ends lost 6 bases and 0 bases, in that order; junction bases with no gene match: 2. The CDR3 sequence is CATRDRGNSNQPQHF. Here the CDR3 DNA reads TGTGCCACCAGGGACAGGGGGAATAGCAATCAGCCCCAGCATTTT.

The chain has TRBV27 and TRBJ2-5; 8 bases are a match to TRBD1. The junction had 6 bases not matched to a gene; V was cut back by 2 bases and J by 4 bases. This CDR3 is 15 amino acids long. Germline V gene lookup returns CDR1 MNHEY and CDR2 SMNVEV (reference sequence). CDR3 in amino acids: CASSLRPDRGETQYF. CDR3 coding DNA: TGTGCCAGCAGTTTACGTCCCGACAGGGGAGAGACCCAGTACTTC.

The chain combines TRBV2 with TRBJ2-3, with a weak D call TRBD2 (7 bases). The CDR3 length is 16 residues. V was shortened by 8 bases and J by 2 bases, with 20 bases between the two germline ends. CDR1 and CDR2 (germline): SNHLY, FYNNEI. As DNA, the CDR3 is TGTGCCAGCCCAGAAGGGGGGGCAGGGATCACAGATACGCAGTATTTT. Its protein is CASPEGGAGITDTQYF.

The chain links TRBV30 to TRBJ1-5; D may be TRBD1 (5 bases). Between the trimmed V and J ends, which lost 0 bases and 7 bases, there was a span of 13 bases. Germline V CDR1 and CDR2: GTSNPN, SVGIG (reference sequence). The CDR3 runs to 14 residues. CDR3 residues: CAWSVGGQGQPQHF. CDR3 DNA: TGTGCCTGGAGTGTGGGGGGTCAGGGCCAGCCCCAGCATTTT.

The chain carries TRBV4-1 and TRBJ2-1; TRBD2 agrees at 7 bases. Germline CDR1 MGHRA, CDR2 YSYEKL. The CDR3 is 15 amino acids. V shed 4 bases and J 8 bases; nucleotides not matched to a gene: 11. CDR3 amino acids: CASSPSGGRGHEQFF. The CDR3 DNA reads TGCGCCAGCAGCCCCTCCGGCGGGAGAGGTCATGAGCAGTTCTTC.

V gene TRBV6-5 combines with J gene TRBJ2-5; no clear D gene. V was clipped by 11 bases and J by 4 bases, with 11 bases between them. The CDR3 consists of 11 residues. Germline CDR1 reads MNHEY; CDR2 reads SVGAGI. DNA for the CDR3: TGTGCCGCCTCCGGTGGAGAGACCCAGTACTTC. Translating gives CAASGGETQYF.